The 4 T cell receptor beta chains reported below all come from one sample, sequenced in a study of CD8+ T cells in alopecia areata. Extracted RNA was reverse transcribed into cDNA, the sequencing template. The protocol was immunoSEQ multiplex PCR, while the TCRdb copy is restricted to in-frame clones and leaves out a portion. The sample has around 150,000 clones, 60% to 75% seen once. Described treatment: oral pan-JAK inhibitor, 5-10 mg twice daily. Specimen: CD4+ T cells sorted from blood, collected at week 24, from a patient treated with tofacitinib. The source of these receptors is a human donor with alopecia areata.

Turning to this clone: The same CDR3 arises from other DNA sequences in this sample as well. This chain connects TRBV20-1 to TRBJ2-7; D is perhaps TRBD1 (6 bases). V was cut by 5 bases and J by 2 bases, with 7 bases left in between. The CDR3 is 11 residues long. The V gene's germline CDR1 is DFQATT and CDR2 SNEGSKA (reference sequence). CDR3 DNA: TGCAGTGCTGGACAGACCTACGAGCAGTACTTC. This codes for CSAGQTYEQYF.

This clone turned up a few times. The rearrangement uses TRBV6-5 and TRBJ2-5, with TRBD2 matching 7 bases. CDR3 size: 16 residues. The V segment lost 4 bases and the J segment 0 bases; nucleotides outside the gene matches: 8. The germline gives CDR1 MNHEY, CDR2 SVGAGI. CDR3 coding DNA: TGTGCCAGCAGTTTTCAAGCGGGGTTCGACCAAGAGACCCAGTACTTC. Translating gives CASSFQAGFDQETQYF.

The J gene is TRBJ1-2, the V gene TRBV20-1; the D is unclear. V shed 6 bases and J shed 3 bases, with 5 bases lying between them. The length of the CDR3 is 10 residues. CDR1 DFQATT and CDR2 SNEGSKA come from the germline V gene (reference sequence). In DNA form, the CDR3 reads TGCAGTGCAAAGTACTATGGCTACACCTTC. This translates into CSAKYYGYTF.

The V call is TRBV7-2, the J call TRBJ2-1; 10 bases fit TRBD2. The germline CDR1 and CDR2 sequences are SGHTA and FQGNSA. After removal of 8 bases from V and 5 bases from J, the junction contained 6 bases not matched to a gene. CDR3 length: 14 residues. The CDR3, as DNA: TGTGCCAGCCGTAGCGGGGGGCTGGACAATGAGCAGTTCTTC. Its protein is CASRSGGLDNEQFF.